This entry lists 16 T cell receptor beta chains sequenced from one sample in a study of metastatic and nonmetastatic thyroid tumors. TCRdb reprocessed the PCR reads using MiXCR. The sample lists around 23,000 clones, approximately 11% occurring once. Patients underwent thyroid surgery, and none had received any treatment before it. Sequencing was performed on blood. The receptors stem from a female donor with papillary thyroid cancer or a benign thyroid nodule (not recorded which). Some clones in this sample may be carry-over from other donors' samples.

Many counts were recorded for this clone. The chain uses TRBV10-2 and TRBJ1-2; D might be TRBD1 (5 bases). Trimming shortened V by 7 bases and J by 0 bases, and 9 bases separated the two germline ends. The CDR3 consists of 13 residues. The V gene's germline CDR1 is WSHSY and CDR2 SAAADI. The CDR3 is CASKETANYGYTF. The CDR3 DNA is TGCGCCAGCAAGGAGACAGCTAACTATGGCTACACCTTC.

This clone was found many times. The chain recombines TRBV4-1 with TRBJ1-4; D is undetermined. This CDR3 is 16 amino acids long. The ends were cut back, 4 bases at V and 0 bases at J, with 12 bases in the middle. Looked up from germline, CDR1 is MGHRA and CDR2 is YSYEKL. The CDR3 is CASSPTPGATNEKLFF. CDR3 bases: TGCGCCAGCAGCCCAACCCCAGGAGCAACTAATGAAAAACTGTTTTTT.

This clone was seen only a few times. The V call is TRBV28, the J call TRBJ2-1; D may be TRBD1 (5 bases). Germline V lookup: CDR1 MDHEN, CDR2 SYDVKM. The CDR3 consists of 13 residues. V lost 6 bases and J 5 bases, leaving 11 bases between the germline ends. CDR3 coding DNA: TGTGCCAGCAGGCGGACAACGGACAATGAGCAGTTCTTC. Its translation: CASRRTTDNEQFF.

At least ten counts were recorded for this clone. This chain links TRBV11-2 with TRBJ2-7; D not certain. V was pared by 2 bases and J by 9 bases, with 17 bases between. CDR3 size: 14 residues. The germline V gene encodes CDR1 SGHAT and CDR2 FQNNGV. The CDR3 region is CASSLMAGLALQYF. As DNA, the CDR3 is TGTGCCAGCAGCTTAATGGCCGGCTTGGCATTGCAGTACTTC.

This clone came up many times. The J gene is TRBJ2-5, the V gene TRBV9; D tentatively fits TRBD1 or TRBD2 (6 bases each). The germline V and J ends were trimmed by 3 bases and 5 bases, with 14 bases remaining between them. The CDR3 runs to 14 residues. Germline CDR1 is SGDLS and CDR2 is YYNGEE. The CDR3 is CASSAQGAGETQYF. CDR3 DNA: TGTGCCAGCAGCGCACAGGGCGCGGGGGAGACCCAGTACTTC.

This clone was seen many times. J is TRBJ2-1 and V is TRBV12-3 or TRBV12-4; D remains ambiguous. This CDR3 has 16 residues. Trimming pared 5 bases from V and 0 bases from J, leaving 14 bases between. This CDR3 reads CASSLDWPDSYNEQFF. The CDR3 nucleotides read TGTGCCAGCAGTCTAGACTGGCCCGACTCCTACAATGAGCAGTTCTTC.

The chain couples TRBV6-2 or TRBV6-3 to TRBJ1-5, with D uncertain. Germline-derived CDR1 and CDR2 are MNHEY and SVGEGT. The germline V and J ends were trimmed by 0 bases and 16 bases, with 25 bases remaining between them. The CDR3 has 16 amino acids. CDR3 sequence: CASSYSFRVNNQPLHF. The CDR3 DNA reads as TGTGCCAGCAGTTACTCCTTTCGGGTTAACAATCAGCCCCTACATTTT.

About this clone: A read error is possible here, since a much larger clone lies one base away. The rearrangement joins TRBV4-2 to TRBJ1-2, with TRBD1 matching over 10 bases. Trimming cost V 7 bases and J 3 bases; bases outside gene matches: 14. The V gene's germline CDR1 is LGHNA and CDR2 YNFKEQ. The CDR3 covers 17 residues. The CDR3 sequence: CASIILIRDRGDYGYTF. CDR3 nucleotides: TGTGCCAGCATCATACTGATCCGGGACAGGGGAGACTATGGCTACACCTTC.

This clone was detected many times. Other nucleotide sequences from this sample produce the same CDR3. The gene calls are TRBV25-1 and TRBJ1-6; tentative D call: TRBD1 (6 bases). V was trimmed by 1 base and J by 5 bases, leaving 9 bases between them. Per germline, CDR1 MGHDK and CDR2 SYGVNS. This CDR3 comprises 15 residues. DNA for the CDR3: TGTGCCAGCAGTGAATTGAGGGGGGATAATTCACCCCTCCACTTT. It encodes CASSELRGDNSPLHF.

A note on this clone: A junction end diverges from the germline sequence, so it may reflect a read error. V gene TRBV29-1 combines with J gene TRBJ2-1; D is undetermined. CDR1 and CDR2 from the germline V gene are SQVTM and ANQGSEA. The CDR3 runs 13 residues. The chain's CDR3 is CSFEVHIKSEQFF. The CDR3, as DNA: TGCAGCTTTGAAGTCCATATAAAGAGTGAGCAGTTCTTC.

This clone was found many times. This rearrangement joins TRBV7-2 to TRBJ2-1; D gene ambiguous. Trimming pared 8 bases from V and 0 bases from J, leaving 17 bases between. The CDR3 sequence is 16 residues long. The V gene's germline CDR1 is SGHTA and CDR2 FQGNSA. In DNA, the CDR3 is TGTGCCAGCCGACCGGTCCAGGAATACTCCTACAATGAGCAGTTCTTC. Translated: CASRPVQEYSYNEQFF.

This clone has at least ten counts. CDR3 region: CAISDESGSSYNEQFF. CDR3 bases: TGTGCCATCAGTGATGAATCGGGGAGCTCCTACAATGAGCAGTTCTTC. This chain connects TRBV10-3 to TRBJ2-1; D may be TRBD2 (5 bases). This CDR3 has 16 amino acids. The germline V gene has CDR1 ENHRY and CDR2 SYGVKD. The V and J ends lost 3 bases and 0 bases respectively, with 12 bases between them.

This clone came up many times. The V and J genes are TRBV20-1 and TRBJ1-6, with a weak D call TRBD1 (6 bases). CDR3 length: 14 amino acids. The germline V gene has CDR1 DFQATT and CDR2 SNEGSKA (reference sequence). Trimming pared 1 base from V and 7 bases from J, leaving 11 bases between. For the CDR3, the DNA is TGCAGTGCTAGAGGGGGGCAACGCAATTCACCCCTCCACTTT. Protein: CSARGGQRNSPLHF.

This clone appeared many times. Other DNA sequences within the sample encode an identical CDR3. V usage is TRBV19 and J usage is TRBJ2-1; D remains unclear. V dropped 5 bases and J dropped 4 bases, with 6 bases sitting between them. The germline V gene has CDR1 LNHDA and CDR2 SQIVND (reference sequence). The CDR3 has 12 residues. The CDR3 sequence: CASSLSYNEQFF. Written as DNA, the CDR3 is TGTGCCAGTAGTCTTTCGTACAATGAGCAGTTCTTC.

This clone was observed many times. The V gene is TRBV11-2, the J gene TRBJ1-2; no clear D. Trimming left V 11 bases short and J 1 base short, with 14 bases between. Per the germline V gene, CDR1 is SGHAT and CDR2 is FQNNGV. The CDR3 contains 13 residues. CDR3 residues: CAGGRRFNYGYTF. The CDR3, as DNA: TGTGCCGGCGGCAGGCGATTTAACTATGGCTACACCTTC.

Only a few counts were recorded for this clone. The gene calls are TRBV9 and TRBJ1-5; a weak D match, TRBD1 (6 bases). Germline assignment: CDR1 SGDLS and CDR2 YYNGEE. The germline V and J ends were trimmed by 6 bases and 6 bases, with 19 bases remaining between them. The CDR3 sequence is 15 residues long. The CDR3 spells CASTRGPRSSQPQHF. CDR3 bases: TGTGCCAGCACCCGGGGGCCCAGGTCGAGTCAGCCCCAGCATTTT.